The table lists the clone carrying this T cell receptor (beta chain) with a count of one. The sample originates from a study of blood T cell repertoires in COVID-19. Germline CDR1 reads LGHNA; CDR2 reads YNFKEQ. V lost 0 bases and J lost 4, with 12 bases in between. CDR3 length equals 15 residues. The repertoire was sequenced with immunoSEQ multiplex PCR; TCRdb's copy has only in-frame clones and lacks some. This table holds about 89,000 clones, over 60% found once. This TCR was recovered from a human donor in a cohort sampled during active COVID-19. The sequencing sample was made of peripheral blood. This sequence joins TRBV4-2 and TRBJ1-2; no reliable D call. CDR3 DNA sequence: TGTGCCAGCAGCCAAGATCCCCAGGTCCCCTATGGCTACACCTTC. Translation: CASSQDPQVPYGYTF.